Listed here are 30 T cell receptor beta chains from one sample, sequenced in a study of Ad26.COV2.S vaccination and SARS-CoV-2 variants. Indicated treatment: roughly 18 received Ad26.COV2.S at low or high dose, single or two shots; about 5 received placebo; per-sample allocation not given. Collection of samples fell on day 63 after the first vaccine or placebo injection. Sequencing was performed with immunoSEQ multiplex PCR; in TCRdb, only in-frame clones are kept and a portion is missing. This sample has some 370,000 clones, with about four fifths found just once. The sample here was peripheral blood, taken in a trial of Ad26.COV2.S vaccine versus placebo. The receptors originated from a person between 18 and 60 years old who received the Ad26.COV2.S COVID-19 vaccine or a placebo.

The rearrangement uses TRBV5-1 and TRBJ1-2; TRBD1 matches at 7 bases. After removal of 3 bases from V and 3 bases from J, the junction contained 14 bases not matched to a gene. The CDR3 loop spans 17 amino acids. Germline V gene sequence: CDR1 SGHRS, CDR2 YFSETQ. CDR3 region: CASSWGETGSEYYGYTF. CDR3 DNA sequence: TGCGCCAGCAGCTGGGGGGAGACAGGGTCGGAATACTATGGCTACACCTTC. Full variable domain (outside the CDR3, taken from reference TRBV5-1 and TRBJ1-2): KAGVTQTPRYLIKTRGQQVTLSCSPISGHRSVSWYQQTPGQGLQFLFEYFSETQRNKGNFPGRFSGRQFSNSRSEMNVSTLELGDSALYLCASSWGETGSEYYGYTFGSGTRLTVV.

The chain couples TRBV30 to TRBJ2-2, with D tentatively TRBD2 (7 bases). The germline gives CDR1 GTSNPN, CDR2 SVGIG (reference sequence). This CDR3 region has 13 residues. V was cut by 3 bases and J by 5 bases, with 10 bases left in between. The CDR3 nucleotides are TGTGCCTGGAGGGGAGGGGGTACCGGGGAGCTGTTTTTT. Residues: CAWRGGGTGELFF.

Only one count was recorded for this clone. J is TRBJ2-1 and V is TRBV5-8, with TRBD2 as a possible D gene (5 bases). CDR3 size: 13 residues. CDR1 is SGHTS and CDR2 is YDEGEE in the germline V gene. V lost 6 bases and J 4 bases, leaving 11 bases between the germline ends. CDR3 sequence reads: CASTPRGYNEQFF. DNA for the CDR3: TGTGCCAGCACCCCCCGAGGGTACAATGAGCAGTTCTTC. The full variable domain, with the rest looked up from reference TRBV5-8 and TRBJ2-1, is EAGVTQSPTHLIKTRGQQATLRCSPISGHTSVYWYQQALGLGLQFLLWYDEGEERNRGNFPPRFSGRQFPNYSSELNVNALELEDSALYLCASTPRGYNEQFFGPGTRLTVL.

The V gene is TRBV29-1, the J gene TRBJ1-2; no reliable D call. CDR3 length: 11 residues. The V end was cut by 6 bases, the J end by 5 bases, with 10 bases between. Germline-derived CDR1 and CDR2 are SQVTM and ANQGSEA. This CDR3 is CSVSDGYGYTF. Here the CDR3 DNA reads TGCAGCGTCTCGGACGGTTATGGCTACACCTTC.

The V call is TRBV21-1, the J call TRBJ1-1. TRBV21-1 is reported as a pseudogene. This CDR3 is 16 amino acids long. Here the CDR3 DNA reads TGTGCCAGCAGCAAAGCGCCCGGGAAGAAAGGTACTGAAGCTTTCTTT. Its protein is CASSKAPGKKGTEAFF.

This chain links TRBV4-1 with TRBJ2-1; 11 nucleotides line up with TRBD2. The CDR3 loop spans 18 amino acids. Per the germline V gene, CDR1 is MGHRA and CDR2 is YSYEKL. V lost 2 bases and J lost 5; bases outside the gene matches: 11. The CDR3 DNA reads TGCGCCAGCAGCCAACGCTCGGGACTAGCGGTAGGGAACAATGAGCAGTTCTTC. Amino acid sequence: CASSQRSGLAVGNNEQFF.

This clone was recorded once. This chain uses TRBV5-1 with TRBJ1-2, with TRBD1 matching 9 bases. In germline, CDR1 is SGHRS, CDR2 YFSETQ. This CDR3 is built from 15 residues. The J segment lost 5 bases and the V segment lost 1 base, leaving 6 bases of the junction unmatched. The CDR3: CASSLSPGQGYGYTF. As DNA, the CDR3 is TGCGCCAGCAGCTTGAGCCCTGGACAGGGGTATGGCTACACCTTC.

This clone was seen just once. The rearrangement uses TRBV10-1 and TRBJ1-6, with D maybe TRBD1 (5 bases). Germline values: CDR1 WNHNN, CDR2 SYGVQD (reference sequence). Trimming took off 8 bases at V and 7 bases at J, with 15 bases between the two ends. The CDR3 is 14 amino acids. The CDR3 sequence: CASGEHGANSPLHF. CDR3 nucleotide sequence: TGCGCCAGCGGGGAACATGGGGCGAATTCACCCCTCCACTTT.

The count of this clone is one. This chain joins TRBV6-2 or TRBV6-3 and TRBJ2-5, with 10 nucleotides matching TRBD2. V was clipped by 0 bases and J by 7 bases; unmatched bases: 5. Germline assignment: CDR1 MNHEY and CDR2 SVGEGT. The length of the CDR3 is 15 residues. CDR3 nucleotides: TGTGCCAGCAGTTACTCTAGCGGGGGGCCAGGGACCCAGTACTTC. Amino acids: CASSYSSGGPGTQYF.

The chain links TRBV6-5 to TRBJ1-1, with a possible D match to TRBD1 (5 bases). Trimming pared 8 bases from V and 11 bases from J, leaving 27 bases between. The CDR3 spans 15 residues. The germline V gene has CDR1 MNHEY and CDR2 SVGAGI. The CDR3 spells CASHCMWDLGLGAFF. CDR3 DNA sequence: TGTGCCAGCCACTGTATGTGGGACTTGGGTTTAGGGGCTTTCTTT.

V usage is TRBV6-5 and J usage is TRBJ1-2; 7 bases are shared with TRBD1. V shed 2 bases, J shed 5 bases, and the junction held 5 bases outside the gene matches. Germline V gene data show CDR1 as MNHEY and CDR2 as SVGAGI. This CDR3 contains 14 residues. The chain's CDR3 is CASSYRQGYYGYTF. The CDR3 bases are TGTGCCAGCAGTTACCGACAGGGCTATTATGGCTACACCTTC.

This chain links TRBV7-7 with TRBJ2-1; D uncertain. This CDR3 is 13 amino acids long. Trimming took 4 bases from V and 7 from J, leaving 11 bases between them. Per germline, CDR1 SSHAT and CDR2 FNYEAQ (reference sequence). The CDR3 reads CASSSSYRNEQFF. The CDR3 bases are TGTGCCAGCAGCTCTTCGTATAGAAATGAGCAGTTCTTC.

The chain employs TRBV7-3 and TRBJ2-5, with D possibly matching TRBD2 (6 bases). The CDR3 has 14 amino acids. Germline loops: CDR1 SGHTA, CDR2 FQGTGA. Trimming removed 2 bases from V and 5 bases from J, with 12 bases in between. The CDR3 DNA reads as TGTGCCAGCAGCTTAGGAGGGTCTAGGGAGACCCAGTACTTC. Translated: CASSLGGSRETQYF.

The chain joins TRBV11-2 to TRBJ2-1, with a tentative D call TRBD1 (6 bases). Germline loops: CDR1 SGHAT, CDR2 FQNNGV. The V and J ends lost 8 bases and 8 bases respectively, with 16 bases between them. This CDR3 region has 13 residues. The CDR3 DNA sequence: TGTGCCAGCGGCAGGGGAGTAGTTGATGAGCAGTTCTTC. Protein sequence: CASGRGVVDEQFF.

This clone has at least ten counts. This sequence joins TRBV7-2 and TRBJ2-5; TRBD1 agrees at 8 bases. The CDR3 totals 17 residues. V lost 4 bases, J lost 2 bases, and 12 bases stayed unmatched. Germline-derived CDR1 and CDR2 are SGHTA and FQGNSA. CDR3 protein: CASSSSRTGMWQETQYF. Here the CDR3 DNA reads TGTGCCAGCAGCTCTTCCCGGACAGGGATGTGGCAAGAGACCCAGTACTTC.

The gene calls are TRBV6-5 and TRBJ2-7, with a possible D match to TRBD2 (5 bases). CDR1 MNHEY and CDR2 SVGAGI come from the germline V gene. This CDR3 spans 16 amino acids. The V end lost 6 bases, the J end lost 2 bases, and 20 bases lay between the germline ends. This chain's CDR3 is CASSYRPLGSTYEQYF. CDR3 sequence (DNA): TGTGCCAGCAGCTACCGACCTCTGGGGAGCACCTACGAGCAGTACTTC.

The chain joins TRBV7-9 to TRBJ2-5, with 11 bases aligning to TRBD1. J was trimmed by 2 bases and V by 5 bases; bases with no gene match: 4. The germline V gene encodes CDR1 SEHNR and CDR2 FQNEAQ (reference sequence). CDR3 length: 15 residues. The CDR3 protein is CASSPGTGGQETQYF. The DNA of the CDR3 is TGTGCCAGCAGCCCGGGGACAGGGGGTCAAGAGACCCAGTACTTC. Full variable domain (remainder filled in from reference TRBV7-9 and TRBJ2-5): DTGVSQNPRHKITKRGQNVTFRCDPISEHNRLYWYRQTLGQGPEFLTYFQNEAQLEKSRLLSDRFSAERPKGSFSTLEIQRTEQGDSAMYLCASSPGTGGQETQYFGPGTRLLVL.

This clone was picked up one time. The CDR3 spells CASRGLATDTQYF. In DNA, the CDR3 is TGTGCCAGCAGGGGACTAGCAACAGATACGCAGTATTTT. The J gene is TRBJ2-3, the V gene TRBV9, with 9 nucleotides matching TRBD2. There are 13 residues in the CDR3. The V gene end was trimmed by 5 bases and the J gene end by 3 bases; junction bases not matched to a gene: 1. CDR1 SGDLS and CDR2 YYNGEE come from the germline V gene.

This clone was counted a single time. The CDR3 loop reads CASSPPGLENTEAFF. The CDR3 bases are TGTGCCAGCTCACCACCGGGCCTTGAGAACACTGAAGCTTTCTTT. V and J are TRBV18 and TRBJ1-1, with D uncertain. Germline CDR1 KGHSH, CDR2 LQKENI. Between the trimmed V and J ends, which lost 0 bases and 1 base, there was a span of 9 bases. The CDR3 has 15 amino acids.

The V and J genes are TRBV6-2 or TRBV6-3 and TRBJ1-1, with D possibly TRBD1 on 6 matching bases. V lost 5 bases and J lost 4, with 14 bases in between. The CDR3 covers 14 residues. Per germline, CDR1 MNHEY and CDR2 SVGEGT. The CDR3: CASSPQGVSTEAFF. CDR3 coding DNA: TGTGCCAGCAGTCCACAGGGAGTGAGCACTGAAGCTTTCTTT.

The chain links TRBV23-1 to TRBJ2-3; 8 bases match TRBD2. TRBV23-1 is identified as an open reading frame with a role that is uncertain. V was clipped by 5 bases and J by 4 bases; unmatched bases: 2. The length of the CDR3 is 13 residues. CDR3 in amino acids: CASSNSGADTQYF. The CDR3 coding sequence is TGCGCCAGCAGTAATAGCGGGGCAGATACGCAGTATTTT.

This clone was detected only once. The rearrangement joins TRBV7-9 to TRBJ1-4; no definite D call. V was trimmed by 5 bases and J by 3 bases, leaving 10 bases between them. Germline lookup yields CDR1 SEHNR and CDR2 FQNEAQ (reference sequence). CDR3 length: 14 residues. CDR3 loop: CASSGKRANEKLFF. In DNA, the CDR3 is TGTGCCAGCAGCGGGAAGCGAGCTAATGAAAAACTGTTTTTT.

The CDR3: CASRRTVNTGELFF. The CDR3 DNA follows: TGTGCCAGCCGCAGGACAGTGAACACCGGGGAGCTGTTTTTT. The chain uses TRBV7-2 and TRBJ2-2; a weak D match, TRBD1 (6 bases). Trimming took 8 bases from V and 1 from J, leaving 11 bases between them. Germline V CDR1 and CDR2: SGHTA, FQGNSA. The CDR3 covers 14 residues.

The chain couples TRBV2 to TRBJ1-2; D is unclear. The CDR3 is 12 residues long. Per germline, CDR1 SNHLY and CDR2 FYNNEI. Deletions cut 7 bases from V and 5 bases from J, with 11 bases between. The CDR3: CASKGQIYGYTF. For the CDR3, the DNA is TGTGCCAGCAAGGGCCAGATTTATGGCTACACCTTC.

CDR3 in amino acids: CASSYQRGEETQYF. CDR3 DNA sequence: TGTGCCAGCAGCTACCAGCGGGGGGAAGAGACCCAGTACTTC. V and J are TRBV7-2 and TRBJ2-5; 9 bases line up with TRBD2. The CDR3 is 14 amino acids. V lost 4 bases, J lost 3 bases, and 3 bases stayed unmatched. Germline values: CDR1 SGHTA, CDR2 FQGNSA.

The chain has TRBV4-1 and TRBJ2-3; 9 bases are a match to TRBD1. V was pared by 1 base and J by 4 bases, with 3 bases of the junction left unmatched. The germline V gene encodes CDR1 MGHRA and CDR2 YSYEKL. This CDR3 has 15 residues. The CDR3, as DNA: TGCGCCAGCAGCCAAGGACAGGGGGAGGCAGATACGCAGTATTTT. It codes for CASSQGQGEADTQYF.

CDR3 protein: CASSLGSGSFGEQYF. The CDR3 coding sequence is TGTGCCAGCAGCTTAGGGAGCGGGAGTTTTGGGGAGCAGTACTTC. The chain links TRBV11-3 to TRBJ2-7; 8 bases are a match to TRBD2. V lost 1 base to trimming and J lost 7 bases; unmatched junction nucleotides: 9. CDR3 length: 15 amino acids. The germline CDR1 and CDR2 sequences are SGHNT and YENEEA.

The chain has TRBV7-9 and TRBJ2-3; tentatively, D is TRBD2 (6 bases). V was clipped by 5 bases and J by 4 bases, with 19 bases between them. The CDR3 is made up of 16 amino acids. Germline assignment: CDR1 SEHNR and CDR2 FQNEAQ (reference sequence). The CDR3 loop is CASSPIRWGDADTQYF. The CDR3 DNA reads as TGTGCCAGCAGCCCCATCCGGTGGGGGGACGCAGATACGCAGTATTTT.

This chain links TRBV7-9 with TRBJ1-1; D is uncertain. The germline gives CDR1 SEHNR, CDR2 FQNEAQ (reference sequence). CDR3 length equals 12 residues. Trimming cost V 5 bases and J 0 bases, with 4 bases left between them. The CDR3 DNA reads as TGTGCCAGCAGCAATGTGAACACTGAAGCTTTCTTT. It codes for CASSNVNTEAFF.

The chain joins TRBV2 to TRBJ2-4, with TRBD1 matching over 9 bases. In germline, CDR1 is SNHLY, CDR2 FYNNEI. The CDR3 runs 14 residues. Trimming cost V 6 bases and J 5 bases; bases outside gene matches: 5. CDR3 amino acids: CASSRQGVQNIQYF. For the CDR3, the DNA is TGTGCCAGCAGCCGACAGGGGGTCCAAAACATTCAGTACTTC. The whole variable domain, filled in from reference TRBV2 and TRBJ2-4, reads EPEVTQTPSHQVTQMGQEVILRCVPISNHLYFYWYRQILGQKVEFLVSFYNNEISEKSEIFDDQFSVERPDGSNFTLKIRSTKLEDSAMYFCASSRQGVQNIQYFGAGTRLSVL.